A selection of T cell receptor beta chains follows, all from one sample in a study of blood T cell repertoires in COVID-19. TCRdb keeps only in-frame clones here, not all; method: immunoSEQ multiplex PCR. Of roughly 130,000 clones listed, over 75% were seen once; the top ten hold about 3.6%. The sequencing sample was made of peripheral blood. These receptors were obtained from an older woman with acute or convalescent COVID-19. The CDR3 runs from the conserved cysteine through the conserved F or W. The D gene is left open where the match is weak. Only part of the rows carry a size: once, few, many, or a class if the clone is expanded.

j_call clone_size d_call v_call cdr3_aa cdr3_nt
TRBJ2-1 . TRBD2 TRBV30 CASLAGSGNEQFF TGTGCCTCACTAGCGGGTTCCGGCAATGAGCAGTTCTTC
TRBJ1-1 . . TRBV7-6 CASSTGLSRAEAFF TGTGCCAGCAGCACGGGACTTTCCAGGGCTGAAGCTTTCTTT
TRBJ1-1 . . TRBV5-4 CASSPRGRDEAFF TGTGCCAGCAGCCCAAGGGGCAGGGATGAAGCTTTCTTT
TRBJ1-1 . . TRBV5-1 CASGHVGGEAFF TGCGCCAGCGGTCACGTCGGAGGAGAGGCTTTCTTT
TRBJ2-2 . TRBD2 TRBV5-1 CASSLLAGNPNTGELFF TGCGCCAGCAGCTTGCTAGCGGGAAACCCGAACACCGGGGAGCTGTTTTTT
TRBJ1-5 . . TRBV7-9 CASSLDRAHQPQHF TGTGCCAGCAGCTTAGACAGGGCTCATCAGCCCCAGCATTTT
TRBJ1-1 . TRBD1 TRBV7-2 CASSLQGAQNTEAFF TGTGCCAGCAGCTTACAGGGGGCTCAGAACACTGAAGCTTTCTTT
TRBJ2-1 . . TRBV15 CATSRESYNEQFF TGTGCCACCAGCAGAGAATCTTACAATGAGCAGTTCTTC
TRBJ1-6 once . TRBV18 CASSPLRGMDSPLHF TGTGCCAGCTCACCCCTCCGGGGGATGGATTCACCCCTCCACTTT
TRBJ2-1 . TRBD2 TRBV7-2 CASSSSAGGVSYNEQFF TGTGCCAGCAGCTCATCAGCGGGAGGGGTCTCCTACAATGAGCAGTTCTTC
TRBJ1-1 . TRBD1 TRBV5-1 CASSFNLRGPDTEAFF TGCGCCAGCAGCTTTAATTTAAGGGGGCCTGACACTGAAGCTTTCTTT
TRBJ1-3 . . TRBV14 CASSQVMAGAGNTIYF TGTGCCAGCAGCCAAGTGATGGCGGGTGCTGGAAACACCATATATTTT
TRBJ1-5 . . TRBV3-1/TRBV3-2 CASSQDHGQPQHF TGTGCCAGCAGCCAAGATCACGGTCAGCCCCAGCATTTT